This T cell receptor beta chain originates from a study of OX40 agonist ivuxolimab in advanced cancers. General notes on the study: Ivuxolimab was a fully human IgG2 agonistic monoclonal antibody targeting the costimulatory receptor OX40 (CD134). Of the approximately 54 patients in dose escalation, about 20 had hepatocellular carcinoma, around 15 had melanoma, 9 had renal cell carcinoma and 9 had head and neck cancer. Patients were allowed to have had prior anti-PD-1, anti-PD-L1 or anti-CTLA-4 therapy, and approximately 40% of the dose-escalation patients had been treated with checkpoint inhibitors. Intravenous ivuxolimab was administered to patients every 2 weeks at six dose levels: 0.01, 0.1, 0.3, 1.5, 3 and 10 mg/kg. In the dose-escalation cohort, 65% to 90% of patients were male, and the mean age was approximately 60 years, with a range of about 23 to 90. The paper describes the monotherapy dose-escalation part (N of about 57 patients) of the phase I trial of ivuxolimab. Partial responses were achieved by three dose-escalation patients, of whom one had hepatocellular carcinoma and two had cutaneous melanoma. The purpose of peripheral TCRbeta sequencing was to test whether ivuxolimab changed TCR sequence diversity and led to clonal T-cell expansion. Beyond this particular receptor, the publication reports: In the 0.1-3.0 mg/kg groups, partial responders had among the lowest normalized peripheral clonal expansion, particularly in CD8+ T cells. Antigen specificity was not determined for the clonally expanded peripheral T cells. After ivuxolimab, expanded clones were on average more numerous among CD8+ T cells than among CD4+ T cells. Low levels of normalized T-cell clonal expansion were also seen in some patients who did not respond. At doses of 0.1 to 3.0 mg/kg, clonal expansion of both CD4+ and CD8+ blood T cells was observed from baseline to week 6.

To sequence the TCRbeta CDR3 region, genomic DNA was isolated from the sorted cells. TCRbeta CDR3 regions were sequenced using the immunoSEQ Assay. TCRdb retrieved this table from immuneACCESS and kept in-frame rearrangements only. Not all clones are present; in checked studies, unresolved V genes account for under half, and no reason is known for the remainder. The sample has fewer than 50,000 clones on record, roughly nine tenths of them singletons. In total, the top ten clones hold around 30% of the sample. Patients with autoimmune disease history or receiving systemic immunosuppression were excluded from the trial. Peripheral blood for TCR sequencing was drawn from every dose cohort at baseline, at cycle 4 day 1 and at cycle 7 day 1. Samples came from an open-label, multicenter, first-in-human phase I dose-escalation trial of ivuxolimab. The trial enrolled adults with locally advanced or metastatic head and neck squamous cell, hepatocellular, melanoma or renal cell carcinoma. CD4+ and CD8+ T cells were sorted separately from peripheral blood before TCR sequencing.

Concerning this clone itself: The antigen it binds to is not known. Nothing much larger sits one base from this clone, and base qualities are not available.

The CDR3 holds 12 amino acids from the cysteine to the phenylalanine. Only the CDR3 DNA stays, 36 bases, in frame from base 1. The chain is made from TRBV21-1 and TRBJ2-7. TRBV21-1 is a known pseudogene. This TCR derives from an adult with an advanced solid tumor such as melanoma, head and neck, liver or kidney cancer. The sample here was CD4+ or CD8+ T cells sorted from blood, taken in a trial of the OX40 agonist ivuxolimab. DNA sequence: TGTGCCAGCAGCAAAAGCTCCTACGAGCAGTACTTC. Its coded protein is CASSKSSYEQYF.